The clone carrying this T cell receptor beta chain was counted ten times or more. What it binds is unknown. This record comes from a study of regulatory T cells in long-lasting Graves disease. Across the whole study: Antithyroid drug use was under 3 months in newly diagnosed Graves' patients.

General study results and limits: Less diverse TCR repertoires were seen in persistent Graves' patients than in newly diagnosed ones. There was favoring of TRBV28, TRBJ1-2 and TRBJ2-5 in persistent disease.

As to time point: newly diagnosed GD, antithyroid drugs for less than 3 months. Extracted PBMC RNA gave rise to the TCR library. Libraries of TCR beta came from iRepertoire HTBI primers plus Arm-PCR of CDR3 regions. Via MiXCR, TCRdb re-called the multiplex PCR reads, giving one row per CDR3 protein. This repertoire shows about 530,000 distinct CDR3 sequences, about 16% found once; its top ten account for approximately 25%. Germline loops: CDR1 LGHDT, CDR2 YNNKEL (reference sequence). The CDR3 has 12 amino acids. With 3 bases removed from V and 4 bases from J, the gap between germline ends came to 6 bases. The same sample was also studied in work on T cells in Graves' hyperthyroidism and ophthalmopathy.

This TCR came from a woman aged 40 to 65 with Graves disease. This sample comprised peripheral blood mononuclear cells (PBMCs), obtained at new diagnosis, from a patient treated with antithyroid drugs. This sequence joins TRBV3-1 and TRBJ1-1; possible D gene TRBD1, 5 bases. CDR3 residues: CASSQGGTEAFF. The DNA for the CDR3 is TGTGCCAGCAGCCAGGGGGGCACTGAAGCTTTCTTT.